The 26 T cell receptor beta chains presented below share a single source sample, sequenced in a study of blood T cell repertoires in COVID-19. Produced via immunoSEQ multiplex PCR; TCRdb's table is partial and in-frame only. The data show roughly 46,000 clones, more than 80% seen once. The material sequenced was peripheral blood. These receptors all stem from a man aged 55 to 70 with acute or convalescent COVID-19.

The gene calls are TRBV6-7 and TRBJ1-4; 7 positions agree with TRBD1. TRBV6-7 is an ORF for which the function is uncertain. Trimming took 1 base from V and 7 from J; bases not matched to a gene: 6. The CDR3 totals 15 residues. The CDR3 coding sequence is TGTGCCAGCAGTTACTTGACAGGGCCAGCTGAAAAACTGTTTTTT. It encodes CASSYLTGPAEKLFF.

This chain links TRBV19 with TRBJ2-3; maybe TRBD1 (6 bases). The ends were cut back, 2 bases at V and 2 bases at J, with 20 bases in the middle. Germline V lookup: CDR1 LNHDA, CDR2 SQIVND (reference sequence). This CDR3 contains 18 residues. CDR3 sequence (DNA): TGTGCCAGTAGTATAAGAAGCAGGACAGACGTCAACACAGATACGCAGTATTTT. This translates into CASSIRSRTDVNTDTQYF.

The chain uses TRBV30 and TRBJ1-1; 7 nucleotides match TRBD1. Germline V gene data show CDR1 as GTSNPN and CDR2 as SVGIG (reference sequence). The CDR3 covers 13 residues. The ends lost 5 bases at V and 3 bases at J; junction bases unmatched: 6. DNA for the CDR3: TGTGCCTGGGGGACAGTTGTGTACACTGAAGCTTTCTTT. It specifies CAWGTVVYTEAFF.

This rearrangement joins TRBV5-1 to TRBJ2-1; 7 bases fit TRBD1. Trimming at V came to 5 bases and at J to 5 bases, leaving 4 bases not matched to a gene. Germline CDR1 is SGHRS and CDR2 is YFSETQ. The CDR3 sequence is 13 residues long. The CDR3 DNA follows: TGCGCCAGCAGGGTAACAGGGGACAATGAGCAGTTCTTC. Protein sequence: CASRVTGDNEQFF.

The V gene is TRBV14, the J gene TRBJ1-6, with TRBD1 as a possible D gene (6 bases). The germline V and J ends were trimmed by 4 bases and 7 bases, with 17 bases remaining between them. The V gene's germline CDR1 is SGHDN and CDR2 FVKESK. This CDR3 comprises 16 residues. CDR3: CASSLKNRVRNSPLHF. In DNA, the CDR3 is TGTGCCAGCAGCCTCAAAAACAGGGTTCGGAATTCACCCCTCCACTTT.

This chain connects TRBV4-3 to TRBJ2-1, with a tentative D call TRBD2 (5 bases). The CDR3 is 15 amino acids. V lost 4 bases to trimming and J lost 7 bases, with 17 bases between them. Germline V CDR1 and CDR2: LGHNA, YSLEER. CDR3: CASSPNTRAINEQFF. The CDR3 DNA is TGCGCCAGCAGCCCCAACACGCGGGCCATAAATGAGCAGTTCTTC.

The chain is built from TRBV7-8 and TRBJ2-3; D gene ambiguous. Trimming removed 5 bases from V and 4 bases from J, with 13 bases in between. The V gene's germline CDR1 is SGHVS and CDR2 FQNEAQ. CDR3 length: 14 amino acids. The CDR3 is CASSTRKVADTQYF. The CDR3 region has the DNA TGTGCCAGCAGCACGAGGAAGGTTGCAGATACGCAGTATTTT.

The chain employs TRBV24-1 and TRBJ2-2; TRBD1 matches at 7 bases. CDR1 is KGHDR, CDR2 SFDVKD, per germline. The V and J ends lost 0 bases and 2 bases, in that order; junction bases with no gene match: 5. CDR3 length: 17 residues. The CDR3 DNA follows: TGTGCCACCAGTGATTTGGTGGCAGGGGGAAACACCGGGGAGCTGTTTTTT. This translates into CATSDLVAGGNTGELFF.

The rearrangement uses TRBV7-2 and TRBJ1-1, with 7 bases that match TRBD1. The CDR3 runs 14 residues. V trimming: 1 base; J trimming: 4 bases; junction bases outside the gene matches: 3. CDR1 SGHTA and CDR2 FQGNSA come from the germline V gene. CDR3 protein: CASSLDRGVTEAFF. CDR3 bases: TGTGCCAGCAGCTTAGACAGGGGTGTCACTGAAGCTTTCTTT.

The V call is TRBV3-1 (or the pseudogene TRBV3-2), the J call TRBJ1-2; 8 bases are a match to TRBD1. V gave up 4 bases and J gave up 7 bases; unmatched junction bases: 11. This CDR3 has 15 residues. CDR1 LGHDT and CDR2 YNNKEL come from the germline V gene (reference sequence). CDR3 loop: CASSPFQGAGGGYTF. The CDR3 region has the DNA TGTGCCAGCAGCCCCTTTCAGGGGGCTGGGGGTGGCTACACCTTC.

The V gene is TRBV9, the J gene TRBJ1-1; D might be TRBD1 (6 bases). CDR3 size: 15 residues. Germline V CDR1 and CDR2: SGDLS, YYNGEE. V dropped 2 bases and J dropped 1 base, with 12 bases sitting between them. The CDR3 is CASSVGGPWNTEAFF. The CDR3 DNA reads as TGTGCCAGCAGCGTTGGGGGCCCCTGGAACACTGAAGCTTTCTTT.

The chain combines TRBV5-6 with TRBJ1-2, with 7 bases matching TRBD1. CDR1 is SGHDT, CDR2 YYEEEE, per germline. This CDR3 contains 15 residues. Trimming cost V 3 bases and J 4 bases; bases outside gene matches: 9. CDR3 protein: CASSSETGFIYGYTF. DNA for the CDR3: TGTGCCAGCAGCTCAGAGACAGGGTTCATCTATGGCTACACCTTC. Full variable domain (remainder filled in from reference TRBV5-6 and TRBJ1-2): DAGVTQSPTHLIKTRGQQVTLRCSPKSGHDTVSWYQQALGQGPQFIFQYYEEEERQRGNFPDRFSGHQFPNYSSELNVNALLLGDSALYLCASSSETGFIYGYTFGSGTRLTVV.

This chain connects TRBV27 to TRBJ1-1; unclear D gene. Germline V gives CDR1 MNHEY, CDR2 SMNVEV (reference sequence). The V gene lost 4 bases and the J gene lost 6 bases, with 15 bases spanning the gap. This CDR3 region has 14 residues. The CDR3 here is CASSSPIDTSEAFF. CDR3 sequence (DNA): TGTGCCAGCAGTTCCCCGATAGATACCTCTGAAGCTTTCTTT.

The chain recombines TRBV5-1 with TRBJ1-2; the D is unclear. V lost 1 base, J lost 3 bases, and 7 bases lay in between. The CDR3 contains 13 residues. Germline V lookup: CDR1 SGHRS, CDR2 YFSETQ. CDR3 DNA: TGCGCCAGCAGCTTGAGCAGCGACTATGGCTACACCTTC. This translates into CASSLSSDYGYTF.

This chain links TRBV2 with TRBJ1-1; TRBD1 agrees at 10 bases. This CDR3 is built from 14 residues. The germline V gene has CDR1 SNHLY and CDR2 FYNNEI. Losses at the gene ends were 7 bases for V and 2 bases for J; bases not matched to a gene: 4. The CDR3, as DNA: TGTGCCAGCATGGACAGGGGGTCTAACACTGAAGCTTTCTTT. Translating it yields CASMDRGSNTEAFF.

This clone was detected once. The chain recombines TRBV30 with TRBJ1-2; D unclear. V lost 2 bases, J lost 8 bases, and 18 bases lay in between. Looked up from germline, CDR1 is GTSNPN and CDR2 is SVGIG (reference sequence). This CDR3 contains 14 residues. This CDR3 is CAWSQWLPISGYTF. The CDR3 nucleotides read TGTGCCTGGAGTCAATGGCTCCCCATATCCGGCTACACCTTC.

The chain has TRBV6-2 or TRBV6-3 and TRBJ2-1; TRBD1 matches at 7 bases. This CDR3 has 15 amino acids. V lost 5 bases to trimming and J lost 5 bases; unmatched junction nucleotides: 9. Germline V CDR1 and CDR2: MNHEY, SVGEGT. CDR3 nucleotide sequence: TGTGCCAGCAGTCTTATCGGGACAGCCCACAATGAGCAGTTCTTC. Protein sequence: CASSLIGTAHNEQFF.

The CDR3 is CASSVGTGDYEQYF. The CDR3 DNA reads as TGCGCCAGCAGCGTGGGAACAGGCGACTACGAGCAGTACTTC. The gene calls are TRBV5-1 and TRBJ2-7, with D perhaps matching TRBD1 (5 bases). V was pared by 4 bases and J by 3 bases, with 14 bases between. The CDR3 runs 14 residues. The germline V gene encodes CDR1 SGHRS and CDR2 YFSETQ. Full variable domain (missing parts from reference TRBV5-1 and TRBJ2-7): KAGVTQTPRYLIKTRGQQVTLSCSPISGHRSVSWYQQTPGQGLQFLFEYFSETQRNKGNFPGRFSGRQFSNSRSEMNVSTLELGDSALYLCASSVGTGDYEQYFGPGTRLTVT.

The V call is TRBV7-3, the J call TRBJ2-7, with 9 nucleotides matching TRBD1. The CDR3 is 14 amino acids. V gave up 2 bases and J gave up 2 bases; unmatched junction bases: 1. From germline, CDR1 is SGHTA and CDR2 FQGTGA. CDR3 bases: TGTGCCAGCAGCTTAGGGACAGGGCCCTACGAGCAGTACTTC. Protein product: CASSLGTGPYEQYF.

This clone showed up just a few times. This chain joins TRBV2 and TRBJ2-7, with a tentative D call TRBD1 (5 bases). This CDR3 is built from 14 residues. CDR1 and CDR2 (germline): SNHLY, FYNNEI. Between the trimmed V and J ends, which lost 1 base and 2 bases, there was a span of 9 bases. CDR3 sequence (DNA): TGTGCCAGCAGTGAAGACAGGTTTACCTACGAGCAGTACTTC. Protein: CASSEDRFTYEQYF. The variable domain in full, completed from reference TRBV2 and TRBJ2-7, reads EPEVTQTPSHQVTQMGQEVILRCVPISNHLYFYWYRQILGQKVEFLVSFYNNEISEKSEIFDDQFSVERPDGSNFTLKIRSTKLEDSAMYFCASSEDRFTYEQYFGPGTRLTVT.

The genes are TRBV5-5 and TRBJ2-7; maybe TRBD1 (7 bases). Per the germline V gene, CDR1 is SGHKS and CDR2 is YYEKEE (reference sequence). The CDR3 sequence is 16 residues long. Trimming took off 0 bases at V and 0 bases at J, with 13 bases between the two ends. In DNA, the CDR3 is TGTGCCAGCAGCTTGGGCGGGACAGTGTTCTCCTACGAGCAGTACTTC. Amino acids: CASSLGGTVFSYEQYF. The full variable domain, in which reference TRBV5-5 and TRBJ2-7 provide the parts outside the CDR3, is DAGVTQSPTHLIKTRGQQVTLRCSPISGHKSVSWYQQVLGQGPQFIFQYYEKEERGRGNFPDRFSARQFPNYSSELNVNALLLGDSALYLCASSLGGTVFSYEQYFGPGTRLTVT.

This chain links TRBV3-1 (or the pseudogene TRBV3-2) with TRBJ1-2, with unresolved D. The CDR3 sequence is 12 residues long. Per germline, CDR1 LGHDT and CDR2 YNNKEL (reference sequence). V shed 0 bases and J shed 4 bases, with 3 bases lying between them. The CDR3 region is CASSQESYGYTF. The CDR3 DNA sequence: TGTGCCAGCAGCCAAGAGAGCTATGGCTACACCTTC.

CDR3 in DNA: TGTGCCAGCAGTTACGCCGGGACAGGGGCCTTCTACGAGCAGTACTTC. Residues: CASSYAGTGAFYEQYF. The chain couples TRBV6-2 or TRBV6-3 to TRBJ2-7; 10 nucleotides align to TRBD1. This CDR3 comprises 16 residues. V was pared by 2 bases and J by 3 bases, with 7 bases of the junction left unmatched. CDR1 is MNHEY, CDR2 SVGEGT, per germline.

The chain couples TRBV4-1 to TRBJ2-5; 8 bases line up with TRBD2. Trimming cost V 1 base and J 2 bases; bases outside gene matches: 0. The CDR3 contains 14 residues. The germline CDR1 and CDR2 sequences are MGHRA and YSYEKL. CDR3 sequence reads: CASSQAGGQETQYF. Written as DNA, the CDR3 is TGCGCCAGCAGCCAAGCGGGGGGGCAAGAGACCCAGTACTTC.

CDR3 coding DNA: TGTGCCAGCAGCTTGTTCTTGGGAGCTAGCAATCAGCCCCAGCATTTT. It translates to CASSLFLGASNQPQHF. The V call is TRBV5-6, the J call TRBJ1-5; the D is unclear. V was trimmed by 1 base and J by 0 bases, leaving 11 bases between them. Germline lookup yields CDR1 SGHDT and CDR2 YYEEEE. The CDR3 loop spans 16 amino acids.

There are a few counts of this clone. V is TRBV25-1 and J is TRBJ1-2; D is possibly TRBD1 (5 bases). This CDR3 has 12 residues. Germline V gene sequence: CDR1 MGHDK, CDR2 SYGVNS. Trimming stripped 6 bases from V and 8 bases from J, with 13 bases between. The CDR3, as DNA: TGTGCCAGCAGCTACGGAGGGGAGGGCTACACCTTC. Encoded protein: CASSYGGEGYTF.